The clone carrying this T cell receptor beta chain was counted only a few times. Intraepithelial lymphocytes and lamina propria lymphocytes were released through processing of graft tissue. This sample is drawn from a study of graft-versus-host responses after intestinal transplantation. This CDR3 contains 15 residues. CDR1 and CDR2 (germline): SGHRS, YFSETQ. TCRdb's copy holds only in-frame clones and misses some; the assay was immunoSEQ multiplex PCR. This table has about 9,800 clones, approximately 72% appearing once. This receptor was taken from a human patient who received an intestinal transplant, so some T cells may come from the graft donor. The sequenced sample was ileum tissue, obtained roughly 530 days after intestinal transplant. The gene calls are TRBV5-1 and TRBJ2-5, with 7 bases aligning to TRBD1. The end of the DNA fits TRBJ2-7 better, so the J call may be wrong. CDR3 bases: TGCGCCAGCAGCTTGACTGGACAGGTAGCCTACGAGCAGTACTTC. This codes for CASSLTGQVAYEQYF.